This T cell receptor (beta chain) was captured by sequencing in a study of T cells after yellow fever vaccination. Across the study: Fractions of low cell number were prepared using SMART-Seq v4 Ultra Low Input.

This clonotype was seen repeatedly, ten times or more. MiXCR, applied by TCRdb to the 5' RACE reads, yields one record per CDR3 protein. The profile shows over 200,000 distinct CDR3 sequences, 6.5% to 7.5% of them singletons. CDR1 and CDR2 from the germline V gene are DFQATT and SNEGSKA (reference sequence). The V and J ends lost 1 base and 7 bases respectively, with 12 bases between them. This CDR3 is built from 13 residues. The chain uses TRBV20-1 and TRBJ2-3, with D hard to call. This TCR came from a man younger than 45 who received the YFV17D yellow fever vaccine. The input for sequencing was CD4+ T cells sorted from PBMCs, taken on the day of the yellow fever booster vaccination. CDR3 DNA: TGCAGTGCTAGAGGTGCCCAGATAAATACGCAGTATTTT. This encodes CSARGAQINTQYF.